This T cell receptor beta chain comes out of a study of T-cell memory formation after mild COVID-19. V lost 0 bases and J lost 5; bases outside the gene matches: 10. Germline CDR1 is SGHRS and CDR2 is YFSETQ. The CDR3 is 16 residues long. A 5'RACE reaction primed in the constant segment made cDNA libraries of TCR alpha and TCR beta, and these carried sample barcodes and UMIs. TCRdb reanalysed the 5' RACE reads using MiXCR and keeps one entry per CDR3 protein. The sample has 250,000 to 300,000 distinct CDR3 sequences; under 8.5% are singletons. The specimen sequenced was PBMCs or a T cell subset sorted from them (not recorded which). The rearrangement joins TRBV5-1 to TRBJ1-2, with TRBD1 identical over 7 bases. The clonotype comes from a man aged 18 to 29 who had mild COVID-19 (a few samples of this study predate the infection). Cell type and time point are not known. CDR3 coding DNA: TGCGCCAGCAGCTTGGCCGTCGGGACAGCGCATTATGGCTACACCTTC. It encodes CASSLAVGTAHYGYTF.